Described below is a single T cell receptor (beta chain) sequence and its context. Its target is unknown. The CDR3 has 16 residues. The V end lost 2 bases, the J end lost 2 bases, and 16 bases lay between the germline ends. The germline V gene encodes CDR1 SGHDN and CDR2 FVKESK. The data belong to a study of Ad26.COV2.S vaccination and SARS-CoV-2 variants. At the level of the study: This donor came from the COV1001 trial of Ad26.COV2.S. Once or twice, 56 days apart, Ad26.COV2.S was delivered intramuscularly. Study results and caveats: Higher spike-specific TCR breadth was found in vaccine recipients than in placebo recipients.

This table comes from immunoSEQ multiplex PCR, and its TCRdb copy is limited to in-frame clones, with some not included. The table records about 350,000 clones, approximately 90% of them present only once. Sample treatment: about 20 received Ad26.COV2.S at low or high dose, single or two shots; 5 received placebo; per-sample allocation not given. At day 63 after the first vaccine or placebo injection, samples were drawn. An 18-55-year-old adult in Boston served as donor. This sequence was found in a person between 18 and 60 years old who received the Ad26.COV2.S COVID-19 vaccine or a placebo. V gene TRBV14 combines with J gene TRBJ2-7; maybe TRBD1 (5 bases). Sample: peripheral blood, taken in a trial of Ad26.COV2.S vaccine versus placebo. The chain's CDR3 is CASSQLTVIDPYEQYF. CDR3 DNA sequence: TGTGCCAGCAGCCAATTGACAGTGATCGATCCCTACGAGCAGTACTTC.